The 13 T cell receptor beta chains reported below all come from one sample, sequenced in a study of T cell responses to AZD1222 COVID-19 vaccine. Clones were sequenced by immunoSEQ multiplex PCR, and TCRdb holds only the in-frame ones, with some missing. The table records over 110,000 clones, just under 95% of them present only once. The input for sequencing was peripheral blood, taken on day 0 of AZD1222 vaccination. These receptors came from an adult in good health.

V gene TRBV15 combines with J gene TRBJ1-2; D perhaps matches TRBD1 (5 bases). The CDR3 is 17 residues long. Trimming removed 0 bases at V and 5 bases at J, with 19 bases between. Germline CDR1 reads LNHNV; CDR2 reads YYDKDF (reference sequence). In nucleotides, the CDR3 is TGTGCCACCAGCAGAGATAGAGGCAACCGGGGCATTTATGGCTACACCTTC. It is translated as CATSRDRGNRGIYGYTF.

V and J are TRBV19 and TRBJ2-1; perhaps TRBD1 as D (5 bases). This CDR3 has 14 residues. With 6 bases removed from V and 3 bases from J, the gap between germline ends came to 12 bases. Germline V CDR1 and CDR2: LNHDA, SQIVND (reference sequence). CDR3 amino acids: CASRGERSYNEQFF. The CDR3 DNA is TGTGCCAGTAGAGGGGAAAGGAGCTACAATGAGCAGTTCTTC.

DNA of the CDR3: TGTGCCAGCAGCCCAGACAGGGGACAAAGCAATCAGCCCCAGCATTTT. It encodes CASSPDRGQSNQPQHF. The chain has TRBV27 and TRBJ1-5, with 8 bases aligning to TRBD1. Trimming removed 6 bases from V and 1 base from J; junction bases left unmatched: 8. CDR3 length equals 16 residues. Per the germline V gene, CDR1 is MNHEY and CDR2 is SMNVEV (reference sequence).

The chain employs TRBV29-1 and TRBJ2-5, with D perhaps matching TRBD1 or TRBD2 (6 bases each). The CDR3 contains 14 residues. The germline gives CDR1 SQVTM, CDR2 ANQGSEA. V lost 4 bases, J lost 4 bases, and 16 bases lay in between. This CDR3 is CSVGGGGLVETQYF. The CDR3 DNA follows: TGCAGCGTTGGAGGGGGAGGCCTGGTAGAGACCCAGTACTTC.

The CDR3: CASSQKRGGTGANTEAFF. The CDR3 bases are TGCGCCAGCAGCCAAAAAAGGGGGGGGACAGGGGCGAACACTGAAGCTTTCTTT. The chain joins TRBV4-1 to TRBJ1-1; 10 bases match TRBD1. V was clipped by 2 bases and J by 1 base; unmatched bases: 10. The V gene's germline CDR1 is MGHRA and CDR2 YSYEKL. CDR3 size: 18 residues.

The chain has TRBV7-2 and TRBJ2-7; D is unclear. The V end lost 5 bases, the J end lost 7 bases, and 12 bases lay between the germline ends. Germline-derived CDR1 and CDR2 are SGHTA and FQGNSA. This CDR3 contains 12 residues. CDR3 residues: CASSPRTPEQYF. CDR3 coding DNA: TGTGCCAGCAGCCCACGGACCCCTGAGCAGTACTTC.

This clone is a singleton in its sample. V usage is TRBV4-1 and J usage is TRBJ1-6; D is possibly TRBD1 (6 bases). V dropped 4 bases and J dropped 11 bases, with 15 bases sitting between them. The CDR3 is 14 residues long. Germline-derived CDR1 and CDR2 are MGHRA and YSYEKL. DNA for the CDR3: TGCGCCAGCAGCCCTAGACAGGCAAGGACACCCCTCCACTTT. It is translated as CASSPRQARTPLHF.

The chain recombines TRBV20-1 with TRBJ2-6; TRBD1 is a possible D gene (6 bases). From germline, CDR1 is DFQATT and CDR2 SNEGSKA (reference sequence). Trimming pared 3 bases from V and 2 bases from J, leaving 8 bases between. The CDR3 extends over 14 amino acids. CDR3 DNA sequence: TGCAGTGCTAGTACAGGGACTGGGGCCAACGTCCTGACTTTC. As protein: CSASTGTGANVLTF.

In DNA, the CDR3 is TGTGCCAGTAGTTTCTCACCGGGACTAGCGGGAAGGAAAGAGACCCAGTACTTC. Translated, it gives CASSFSPGLAGRKETQYF. This chain links TRBV19 with TRBJ2-5, with 13 bases identical to TRBD2. Germline CDR1 is LNHDA and CDR2 is SQIVND (reference sequence). The junction had 12 bases not matched to a gene; V was cut back by 5 bases and J by 3 bases. The CDR3 runs to 18 residues.

V and J are TRBV27 and TRBJ2-3; D possibly corresponds to TRBD2 (5 bases). The CDR3 spans 16 residues. Germline loops: CDR1 MNHEY, CDR2 SMNVEV (reference sequence). Trimming removed 3 bases from V and 2 bases from J, with 15 bases in between. This chain's CDR3 is CASSLSGAVHTDTQYF. The CDR3, as DNA: TGTGCCAGCAGTTTGTCCGGAGCGGTTCACACAGATACGCAGTATTTT.

The CDR3 DNA is TGTGCCAGCAGCTTAAGGGGACAAGAGCAGTTCTTC. Translated, it gives CASSLRGQEQFF. The chain employs TRBV7-3 and TRBJ2-1, with D maybe TRBD1 (6 bases). Germline loops: CDR1 SGHTA, CDR2 FQGTGA. This CDR3 has 12 amino acids. Trimming cost V 1 base and J 10 bases, with 8 bases left between them.

V usage is TRBV3-1 (or the pseudogene TRBV3-2) and J usage is TRBJ2-7, with 13 bases lining up with TRBD2. Looked up from germline, CDR1 is LGHDT and CDR2 is YNNKEL (reference sequence). There are 13 residues in the CDR3. The junction had 2 bases not matched to a gene; V was cut back by 6 bases and J by 6 bases. The DNA for the CDR3 is TGTGCCAGCAGGTGGACTAGCGGGAGCGAGCAGTACTTC. Translation: CASRWTSGSEQYF.

The rearrangement uses TRBV5-4 and TRBJ2-7; TRBD1 matches at 7 bases. Germline assignment: CDR1 SGHNT and CDR2 YYREEE (reference sequence). The CDR3 spans 12 residues. Trimming cost V 2 bases and J 5 bases; bases outside gene matches: 1. This CDR3 reads CASSFDRDEQYF. In DNA, the CDR3 is TGTGCCAGCAGCTTCGACAGGGACGAGCAGTACTTC.